Listed below are T cell receptor beta chains from one sample, sequenced in a study of T cell changes during pregnancy in multiple sclerosis. The assay was immunoSEQ multiplex PCR, and TCRdb's table has in-frame clones only and misses some. The sample has some 64,000 clones, approximately 90% seen once. This material consisted of peripheral blood, taken in the first trimester of pregnancy. These receptors were obtained from a female donor with multiple sclerosis, enrolled in a pregnancy study. CDR3s include the opening cysteine and the closing phenylalanine or tryptophan. The D gene is left open where the match is weak. Some rows have no size entry. The others give once, few or many, or a class for an expanded clone.

>.|TRBV6-1|TRBJ2-1|TRBD2
CASSEDSSGGNEQFF
TGTGCCAGCAGTGAAGACTCTAGCGGGGGCAATGAGCAGTTCTTC
>.|TRBV11-3|TRBJ1-2|TRBD1
CASSLRDSNYGYTF
TGTGCCAGCAGCTTAAGGGACAGTAACTATGGCTACACCTTC
>.|TRBV28|TRBJ1-2|.
CASSSLSNYGYTF
TGTGCCAGCAGTTCACTGAGTAACTATGGCTACACCTTC
>.|TRBV19|TRBJ1-5|TRBD1
CASSKPSGTGVGNQPQHF
TGTGCCAGTAGTAAACCCTCCGGGACAGGGGTCGGCAATCAGCCCCAGCATTTT
>.|TRBV5-6|TRBJ2-7|TRBD1
CASSGLRTGYRYEQYF
TGTGCCAGCAGTGGACTCCGGACAGGGTATCGCTACGAGCAGTACTTC
>.|TRBV20-1|TRBJ2-1|.
CSARDSEQFF
TGCAGTGCTAGAGACTCCGAGCAGTTCTTC
>once|TRBV5-1|TRBJ1-1|TRBD1
CASRAGGLNTEAFF
TGCGCCAGCAGAGCAGGGGGCCTGAACACTGAAGCTTTCTTT
>.|TRBV18|TRBJ2-3|TRBD2
CASSPVLAADTQYF
TGTGCCAGCTCACCAGTACTAGCGGCTGATACGCAGTATTTT
>.|TRBV7-2|TRBJ2-7|TRBD2
CASSLALAGGYEQYF
TGTGCCAGCAGCTTAGCACTAGCGGGAGGCTACGAGCAGTACTTC
>once|TRBV15|TRBJ2-5|TRBD2
CATSREGTIAGDFRETQYF
TGTGCCACCAGCAGAGAGGGGACAATAGCGGGAGACTTTCGGGAGACCCAGTACTTC
>.|TRBV2|TRBJ1-2|.
CASSEGQSRGGYTF
TGTGCCAGCAGTGAAGGACAGTCGAGAGGAGGCTACACCTTC
>.|TRBV7-2|TRBJ2-6|.
CASSLALGGGTSGANVLTF
TGTGCCAGCAGCTTAGCGCTCGGCGGAGGGACCTCTGGGGCCAACGTCCTGACTTTC
>medium-sized|TRBV6-4|TRBJ2-2|.
CASSDSSGDTGELFF
TGTGCCAGCAGTGACTCGTCGGGAGACACCGGGGAGCTGTTTTTT
>.|TRBV4-1|TRBJ2-7|.
CASSLGQEYEQYF
TGCGCCAGCAGCCTGGGACAAGAATACGAGCAGTACTTC
>.|TRBV28|TRBJ1-2|.
CASSWAVGVNRAGYTF
TGTGCCAGCAGTTGGGCGGTCGGGGTAAATAGGGCTGGCTACACCTTC
>.|TRBV27|TRBJ2-3|.
CASSLGSGAQYF
TGTGCCAGCAGTTTGGGGTCCGGGGCGCAGTATTTT
>.|TRBV28|TRBJ2-1|TRBD1
CASTRADRGREQFF
TGTGCCAGCACCAGGGCGGACAGGGGGCGGGAGCAGTTCTTC
>.|TRBV11-2|TRBJ1-1|.
CASSPASSSNTEAFF
TGTGCCAGCAGCCCCGCGAGTAGTTCGAACACTGAAGCTTTCTTT